This TCR beta chain comes out of a study of T cell changes during pregnancy in multiple sclerosis. The CDR3 loop spans 14 amino acids. V lost 5 bases and J lost 7, with 14 bases in between. CDR1 SGHVS and CDR2 FQNEAQ come from the germline V gene. Data came from immunoSEQ multiplex PCR; TCRdb stores just in-frame clones and leaves some out. This table has approximately 57,000 clones, just over 90% appearing once. The chain employs TRBV7-8 and TRBJ1-4, with D possibly TRBD1 on 6 matching bases. The clonotype comes from a female donor with multiple sclerosis, enrolled in a pregnancy study. The sequencing here drew on CD4+ T cells from peripheral blood mononuclear cells, taken in the second trimester of pregnancy. The CDR3 region has the DNA TGTGCCAGCAGCCCGGACAGCGCAGGTGAAAAACTGTTTTTT. It encodes CASSPDSAGEKLFF. The full variable domain, in which reference TRBV7-8 and TRBJ1-4 provide the parts outside the CDR3, is GAGVSQSPRYKVAKRGQDVALRCDPISGHVSLFWYQQALGQGPEFLTYFQNEAQLDKSGLPSDRFFAERPEGSVSTLKIQRTQQEDSAVYLCASSPDSAGEKLFFGSGTQLSVL.